This TCR beta chain originates from a study of blood T cells in healthy people across ages. This clonotype was seen a few times. Germline CDR1 SGDLS, CDR2 YYNGEE. V was shortened by 0 bases and J by 4 bases, with 10 bases between the two germline ends. The CDR3 loop spans 14 amino acids. Alongside a J-beta primer mix, a sample-barcoded 5' primer served in a second PCR lasting about 7 to 11 cycles. MiXCR was run by TCRdb on the 5' RACE reads, yielding one entry per CDR3 protein. Of hundreds of thousands of distinct CDR3 sequences in the sample, around 62% were seen once. Material for sequencing was blood. The chain recombines TRBV9 with TRBJ2-5; possibly TRBD1 or TRBD2 for D (5 bases each). This TCR derives from a man aged 25-45 years in good health. CDR3: CASSVATRGETQYF. CDR3 bases: TGTGCCAGCAGCGTAGCTACGAGGGGAGAGACCCAGTACTTC.